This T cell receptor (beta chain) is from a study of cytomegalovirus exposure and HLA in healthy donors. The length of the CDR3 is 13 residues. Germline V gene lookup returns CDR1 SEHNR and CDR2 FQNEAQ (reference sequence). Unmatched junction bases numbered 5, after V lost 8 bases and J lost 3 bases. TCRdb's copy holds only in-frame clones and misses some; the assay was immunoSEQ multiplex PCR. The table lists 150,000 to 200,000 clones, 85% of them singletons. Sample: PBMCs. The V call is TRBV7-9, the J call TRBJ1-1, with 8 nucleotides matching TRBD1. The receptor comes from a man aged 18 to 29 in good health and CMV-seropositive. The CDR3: CASVQGGDTEAFF. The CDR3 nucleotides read TGTGCCAGCGTACAGGGGGGGGACACTGAAGCTTTCTTT.